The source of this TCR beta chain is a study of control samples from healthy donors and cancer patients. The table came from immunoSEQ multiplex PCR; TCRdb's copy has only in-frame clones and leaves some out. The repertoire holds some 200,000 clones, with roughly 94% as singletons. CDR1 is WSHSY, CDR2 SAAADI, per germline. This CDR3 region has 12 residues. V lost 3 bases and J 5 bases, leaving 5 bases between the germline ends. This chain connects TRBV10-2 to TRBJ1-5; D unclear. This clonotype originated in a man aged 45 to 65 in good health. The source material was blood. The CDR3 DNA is TGCGCCAGCAGTGACGGGGATCAGCCCCAGCATTTT. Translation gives CASSDGDQPQHF.